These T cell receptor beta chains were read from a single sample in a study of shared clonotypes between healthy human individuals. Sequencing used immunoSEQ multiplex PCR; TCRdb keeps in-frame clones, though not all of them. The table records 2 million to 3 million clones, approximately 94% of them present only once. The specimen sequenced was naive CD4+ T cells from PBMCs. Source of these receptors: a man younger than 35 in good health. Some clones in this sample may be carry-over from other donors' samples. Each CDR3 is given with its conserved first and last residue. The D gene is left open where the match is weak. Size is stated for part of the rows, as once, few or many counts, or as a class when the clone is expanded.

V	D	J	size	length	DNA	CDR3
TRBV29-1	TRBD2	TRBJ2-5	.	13	TGCAGCGTGGGGGGGGAAGCATGGGAGACCCAGTACTTC	CSVGGEAWETQYF
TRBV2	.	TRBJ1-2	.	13	TGTGCCAGCAGTGAAGCGCGCTTTACGGGCTACACCTTC	CASSEARFTGYTF
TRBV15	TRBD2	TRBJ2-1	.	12	TGTGCCACCAGCAGAGTCGGGACTAGTCCGTTCTTC	CATSRVGTSPFF
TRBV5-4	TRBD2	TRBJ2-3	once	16	TGTGCCAGCAGCTTGCGCGGACTAGCGGGAACAGATACGCAGTATTTT	CASSLRGLAGTDTQYF
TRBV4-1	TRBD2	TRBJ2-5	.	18	TGCGCCAGCAGCCAAGGTAGCCTAGCGGGAGGGCTAGGAGAGACCCAGTACTTC	CASSQGSLAGGLGETQYF
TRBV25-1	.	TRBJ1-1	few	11	TGTGCCAGCAGACTTACAGGGGAAGCTTTCTTT	CASRLTGEAFF
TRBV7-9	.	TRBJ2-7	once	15	TGTGCCAGCAGCCTCGCGCAGACCGGACCCTACGAGCAGTACTTC	CASSLAQTGPYEQYF
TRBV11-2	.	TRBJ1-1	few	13	TGTGCCAGCAGCTTCTCTACGAACACTGAAGCTTTCTTT	CASSFSTNTEAFF
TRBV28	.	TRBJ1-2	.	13	TGTGCCAGCAGTCTGGCCACCTCCTATGGCTACACCTTC	CASSLATSYGYTF
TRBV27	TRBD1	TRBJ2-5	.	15	TGTGCCAGCAGTTTCCGTGGACAGGGGCAAGAGACCCAGTACTTC	CASSFRGQGQETQYF
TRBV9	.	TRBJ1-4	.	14	TGTGCCAGCAGCGTAGCCTCAACTAATGAAAAACTGTTTTTT	CASSVASTNEKLFF
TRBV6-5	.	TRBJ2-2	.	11	TGTGCCAGCAGGCGGGACGGGGAGCTGTTTTTT	CASRRDGELFF
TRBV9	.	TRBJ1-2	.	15	TGTGCCAGCAGCGTAGGGCGGGCTTCTAACTATGGCTACACCTTC	CASSVGRASNYGYTF
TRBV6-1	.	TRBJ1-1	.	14	TGTGCCAGCAGTCTCCAGGGTCGGGACACTGAAGCTTTCTTT	CASSLQGRDTEAFF
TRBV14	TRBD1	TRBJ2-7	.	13	TGTGCCAGCAGCCAGGAGACAGGGGTGGAGCAGTACTTC	CASSQETGVEQYF
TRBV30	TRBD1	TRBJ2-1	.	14	TGTGCCTGGAGTGTACACAGGGACAGTATATTGCAGTTCTTC	CAWSVHRDSILQFF
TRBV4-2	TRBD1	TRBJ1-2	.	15	TGTGCCAGCAGGCCCTGGGACAGGGGGCATCAGGGCTACACCTTC	CASRPWDRGHQGYTF
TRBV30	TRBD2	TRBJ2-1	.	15	TGTGCCTGGAGTGTGCCCAGCGGGAGGGCCAGTGAGCAGTTCTTC	CAWSVPSGRASEQFF
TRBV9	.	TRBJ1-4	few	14	TGTGCCAGCAGTCCCATCGGGGCGGGTGAAAAACTGTTTTTT	CASSPIGAGEKLFF
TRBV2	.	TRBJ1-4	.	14	TGTGCCAGCGTAAGGGGGGCAACTAATGAAAAACTGTTTTTT	CASVRGATNEKLFF
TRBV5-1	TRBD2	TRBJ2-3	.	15	TGCGCCAGCAGCTTACTAGCGGGAAAGACAGATACGCAGTATTTT	CASSLLAGKTDTQYF